These 10 T cell receptor beta chains were sequenced from one sample in a study of OX40 agonist ivuxolimab in advanced cancers. Sequencing was performed with immunoSEQ multiplex PCR; in TCRdb, only in-frame clones are kept and a portion is missing. The sample carries tens of thousands of clones, 75% to 90% recorded once. Sequencing was performed on CD4+ or CD8+ T cells sorted from blood, taken in a trial of the OX40 agonist ivuxolimab. The receptors here all came from an adult with an advanced solid tumor such as melanoma, head and neck, liver or kidney cancer.

V usage is TRBV18 and J usage is TRBJ2-7, with D maybe TRBD2 (6 bases). Germline-derived CDR1 and CDR2 are KGHSH and LQKENI. The CDR3 is 14 residues long. Trimming took 1 base from V and 2 from J, leaving 9 bases between them. The CDR3 DNA reads TGTGCCAGCTCACCACAGGAGGGCCCCTACGAGCAGTACTTC. This gives the protein CASSPQEGPYEQYF.

This CDR3 reads CASSSDTYSGNTIYF. The CDR3 DNA sequence: TGTGCCAGCAGTTCGGACACCTACTCTGGAAACACCATATATTTT. This chain uses TRBV28 with TRBJ1-3; perhaps TRBD1 as D (5 bases). The CDR3 covers 15 residues. Trimming stripped 4 bases from V and 0 bases from J, with 10 bases between. CDR1 is MDHEN and CDR2 is SYDVKM in the germline V gene.

The CDR3 sequence: CASSLWIIDTQYF. The CDR3 DNA is TGTGCCAGCAGCCTATGGATTATAGATACGCAGTATTTT. V and J are TRBV11-2 and TRBJ2-3; no reliable D call. Deletions cut 5 bases from V and 5 bases from J, with 11 bases between. The CDR3 has 13 residues. Germline V CDR1 and CDR2: SGHAT, FQNNGV.

The gene calls are TRBV29-1 and TRBJ2-1; no clear D. Germline-derived CDR1 and CDR2 are SQVTM and ANQGSEA. CDR3 length: 14 residues. V lost 4 bases, J lost 9 bases, and 19 bases lay in between. In DNA form, the CDR3 reads TGCAGCGTTGTAAGGGTAATAGGGTTTGGTGAGCAGTTCTTC. Protein product: CSVVRVIGFGEQFF.

The chain links TRBV7-9 to TRBJ2-3; TRBD2 aligns across 10 bases. This CDR3 has 15 amino acids. Germline V gene sequence: CDR1 SEHNR, CDR2 FQNEAQ (reference sequence). Germline trimming cut 5 bases from V and 3 bases from J; bases unmatched to any gene: 5. CDR3 nucleotide sequence: TGTGCCAGCAGCAGACTAGCGGGTCTAACAGATACGCAGTATTTT. Encoded protein: CASSRLAGLTDTQYF.

This clone was observed once. The rearrangement uses TRBV5-1 and TRBJ2-1, with TRBD2 identical over 8 bases. CDR1 and CDR2 from the germline V gene are SGHRS and YFSETQ. The CDR3 length is 17 residues. J gave up 7 bases and V 2 bases, and 14 bases lay outside the gene matches. CDR3 loop: CASSFARLASRGNEQFF. The CDR3 DNA reads as TGCGCCAGCAGCTTTGCCAGACTAGCGTCCCGAGGTAATGAGCAGTTCTTC.

This clone was counted a single time. The J gene is TRBJ2-3, the V gene TRBV7-9; TRBD2 aligns across 8 bases. With V trimmed by 3 bases and J by 2 bases, 1 base remained unmatched. The CDR3 extends over 14 amino acids. From germline, CDR1 is SEHNR and CDR2 FQNEAQ (reference sequence). CDR3 region: CASSFSGATDTQYF. CDR3 sequence (DNA): TGTGCCAGCAGCTTTAGCGGGGCCACAGATACGCAGTATTTT. Supplemented by reference TRBV7-9 and TRBJ2-3, the full variable domain reads DTGVSQNPRHKITKRGQNVTFRCDPISEHNRLYWYRQTLGQGPEFLTYFQNEAQLEKSRLLSDRFSAERPKGSFSTLEIQRTEQGDSAMYLCASSFSGATDTQYFGPGTRLTVL.

The V call is TRBV4-2, the J call TRBJ2-1; tentatively, D is TRBD2 (6 bases). The V end was cut by 5 bases, the J end by 7 bases, with 15 bases between. The CDR3 consists of 14 residues. The germline CDR1 and CDR2 sequences are LGHNA and YNFKEQ. CDR3 coding DNA: TGTGCCAGCAGCGTTCGGGACTCAAGGAATGAGCAGTTCTTC. Translated: CASSVRDSRNEQFF.

The rearrangement joins TRBV30 to TRBJ2-6; D ambiguous. In germline, CDR1 is GTSNPN, CDR2 SVGIG (reference sequence). The CDR3 extends over 15 amino acids. V lost 3 bases and J lost 0, with 9 bases in between. The CDR3 coding sequence is TGTGCCTGGAGACACACTACCTCTGGGGCCAACGTCCTGACTTTC. Amino acids: CAWRHTTSGANVLTF.

The chain combines TRBV4-1 with TRBJ2-7; D is possibly TRBD1 (6 bases). V was trimmed by 1 base and J by 6 bases, leaving 13 bases between them. CDR1 and CDR2 from the germline V gene are MGHRA and YSYEKL. The CDR3 is 14 amino acids. CDR3 DNA sequence: TGCGCCAGCAGCCAAGCACAGGGCGGTAGCGAGCAGTACTTC. It yields the protein CASSQAQGGSEQYF.